These T cell receptor beta chains were read from a single sample in a study of cytomegalovirus exposure and HLA in healthy donors. Assay used: immunoSEQ multiplex PCR; TCRdb lists only in-frame clones, some missing. Of about 80,000 clones detected, approximately 60% appear once; the ten largest clones hold more than 3.5%. Sequencing used PBMCs. The receptors originated from a male donor in good health and CMV-seropositive. Both conserved end residues are part of each CDR3. D genes are given only for firm matches. Only part of the rows carry a size: once, few, many, or a class if the clone is expanded.

J gene,V gene,D gene,clone size,CDR3 protein,CDR3 DNA
TRBJ1-3,TRBV2,.,.,CASSEGPSSGNTIYF,TGTGCCAGCAGTGAAGGCCCGAGCTCTGGAAACACCATATATTTT
TRBJ1-4,TRBV21-1,.,few,CASSPDRGDEKLFF,TGTGCCAGCAGTCCCGACAGGGGGGACGAAAAACTGTTTTTT
TRBJ2-7,TRBV7-2,TRBD2,.,CASSLGLAGDEQYF,TGTGCCAGCAGCTTAGGGCTAGCGGGAGACGAGCAGTACTTC
TRBJ1-2,TRBV27,TRBD1,.,CASCPGQGNYGYTF,TGTGCCAGCTGTCCGGGACAGGGTAACTATGGCTACACCTTC
TRBJ2-1,TRBV7-2,TRBD2,.,CASSPLGTSGYNEQFF,TGTGCCAGCAGCCCCTTGGGGACTAGCGGTTACAATGAGCAGTTCTTC
TRBJ2-7,TRBV7-9,TRBD1,.,CATQGTAYEQYF,TGTGCCACCCAAGGGACAGCCTACGAGCAGTACTTC
TRBJ1-3,TRBV28,.,few,CASSPWQGQGSGNTIYF,TGTGCCAGCAGTCCCTGGCAGGGTCAGGGATCTGGAAACACCATATATTTT
TRBJ2-7,TRBV23-1,TRBD1,.,CASSQCWDRLCYEQYF,TGCGCCAGCAGTCAATGTTGGGACAGACTCTGTTACGAGCAGTACTTC
TRBJ2-7,TRBV19,.,.,CASSLDSPYEQYF,TGTGCCAGTAGTCTTGACAGTCCCTACGAGCAGTACTTC
TRBJ1-1,TRBV11-2,TRBD1,few,CASSLVGTGAAAEAFF,TGTGCCAGCAGCTTAGTGGGGACAGGGGCGGCCGCTGAAGCTTTCTTT
TRBJ2-7,TRBV9,.,few,CASSVASLATYEQYF,TGTGCCAGCAGCGTAGCTTCCCTAGCGACCTACGAGCAGTACTTC
TRBJ2-3,TRBV11-2,TRBD2,once,CASSSQAGEFSNTQYF,TGTGCCAGCAGCTCCCAAGCGGGGGAGTTTTCGAATACGCAGTATTTT
TRBJ2-5,TRBV15,.,few,CATSRLGTPKYQETQYF,TGTGCCACCAGCAGACTCGGGACACCCAAGTACCAAGAGACCCAGTACTTC
TRBJ2-3,TRBV6-1,TRBD2,once,CASSESTSGTSTDTQYF,TGTGCCAGCAGTGAAAGTACTAGCGGAACTAGCACAGATACGCAGTATTTT
TRBJ2-7,TRBV7-8,TRBD1,few,CASSSYGTGATGYEQYF,TGTGCCAGCAGCTCCTACGGGACAGGCGCCACCGGGTACGAGCAGTACTTC